Given below is one TCR beta chain in context. Profiling relied on immunoSEQ multiplex PCR, and the TCRdb table lists in-frame clones only, not all of them. This table holds under 40,000 clones, around four fifths found once. V was shortened by 5 bases and J by 8 bases, with 10 bases between the two germline ends. The CDR3 has 12 amino acids. The data originate from a study of control samples from healthy donors and cancer patients. Specimen: PBMCs. This receptor was identified in an older woman with lung cancer. The chain uses TRBV12-3 or TRBV12-4 and TRBJ1-3, with a possible D match to TRBD1 (6 bases). The CDR3 loop is CASSTGYHTIYF. CDR3 DNA: TGTGCCAGCAGTACAGGGTACCACACCATATATTTT.